This TCR beta chain was sequenced for a study of post-analysis software for immune sequencing data. Across the whole study: The cohort encompassed relapsing-remitting, secondary progressive and progressive-relapsing multiple sclerosis disease courses.

Presence of unique molecular identifiers characterized the TCR beta cDNA libraries. TCRdb called the PCR reads again in MiXCR, with one record for every CDR3 protein. The repertoire has about 680,000 distinct CDR3 sequences, around 64% of them found once; the top ten carry 11%. CDR3 length: 18 amino acids. Germline loops: CDR1 MNHNS, CDR2 SASEGT. Study conclusions and caveats: Under the F measure, samples that were prepared in one batch clustered strongly together. In patients, about 5 TRBV segments were more frequent than in controls, with TRBV5-6, TRBV5-1 and TRBV20-1 among them.

Comment on this clonotype: Its antigen is not identified.

The sequencing sample was made of blood. This sequence originates from a girl aged 2 to 9 with multiple sclerosis. V gene TRBV6-1 combines with J gene TRBJ2-7; D is possibly TRBD1 (5 bases). The DNA end favors TRBJ2-5, so the J call may be wrong. This CDR3 is CASTGHPLHAESQETQYF. The CDR3 DNA follows: TGTGCCAGCACCGGACACCCTTTACACGCTGAGTCCCAAGAGACCCAGTACTTC.